This T cell receptor beta chain was found in a study of T cell changes during pregnancy in multiple sclerosis (dated by TCRdb to about 2019). Regarding the complete study: In women with multiple sclerosis, the researchers looked at how the T cell repertoire shifted as pregnancy progressed.

For CDR1 and CDR2, the germline V gene (reference sequence) lists MNHEY and SMNVEV. Its CDR3 holds 15 amino acids, cysteine through phenylalanine. The only DNA kept is the CDR3, 45 bases in frame from the first base. V and J are truncated by 2 bases and 3 bases respectively, leaving an intervening sequence of 11 bases. On this clone: It has no known antigen specificity. Qualities for individual bases were not recorded, and no much larger clone is one base off.

Receptor libraries were prepared by the immunoSEQ multiplex PCR assay. TCRdb limited this immuneACCESS table to in-frame rearrangements with V and J called. A share of clones is missing; checked studies link under half to unresolved V genes, and the rest is unexplained. The sample contains some 140,000 clones, roughly 95% of them found a single time. In total, the top ten clones hold around 0.46% of the sample. The material was peripheral blood, obtained after pregnancy. This TCR was sampled from a female donor with multiple sclerosis, enrolled in a pregnancy study. The chain is encoded by TRBV27 joined to TRBJ1-3; perhaps TRBD1 is the D gene, with 6 bases matching. The DNA sequence follows: TGTGCCAGCAGTTTAGTCTGGGGGCTTGGAAACACCATATATTTT. Its translation reads: CASSLVWGLGNTIYF.